Listed below are T cell receptor beta chains from one sample, sequenced in a study of Ad26.COV2.S vaccination and SARS-CoV-2 variants. Profiled with immunoSEQ multiplex PCR; TCRdb holds only in-frame clones, not every one. The data hold around 100,000 clones, with around three quarters observed a single time. This specimen consisted of peripheral blood, obtained after recovery from COVID-19. These receptors were taken from a human donor who had recovered from COVID-19. CDR3s include the opening cysteine and the closing phenylalanine or tryptophan. The D gene is left open where the match is weak. Rows give clone size only sometimes, using once, few, many, or a class for an expanded clone.

clone_size,j_call,v_call,d_call,cdr3_nt,cdr3_aa
.,TRBJ1-4,TRBV5-5,.,TGTGCCAGCAGCGGTAGCGGAGAAAAACTGTTTTTT,CASSGSGEKLFF
once,TRBJ2-1,TRBV7-2,TRBD2,TGTGCCAGCAGCTCTGGCGGGGGGGCTTTCAATGAGCAGTTCTTC,CASSSGGGAFNEQFF
.,TRBJ2-7,TRBV1,.,TGCACCAGCAGCCAACGAGGCTTATCACCTCGTGAGCAGTACTTC,CTSSQRGLSPREQYF
.,TRBJ2-1,TRBV10-3,.,TGTGCCATCAGTGAGTCGAAACAGGGAGGCGATGAGCAGTTCTTC,CAISESKQGGDEQFF
.,TRBJ1-1,TRBV30,.,TGTGCCTGGAACACCTTAACCGGATTTGAAGCTTTCTTT,CAWNTLTGFEAFF
.,TRBJ1-2,TRBV2,.,TGTGCCAGCAGTGTTGAGGAGGCTCTTGGTGGCTACACCTTC,CASSVEEALGGYTF
.,TRBJ2-5,TRBV7-2,.,TGTGCCAGCAGCATGGGCTCAGCGGGGACAGGTTCGGAGACCCAGTACTTC,CASSMGSAGTGSETQYF
.,TRBJ1-6,TRBV28,TRBD1,TGTGCCAGCAGTACCAACAGGGGTAGCTCCTATAATTCACCCCTCCACTTT,CASSTNRGSSYNSPLHF
.,TRBJ2-5,TRBV3-1/TRBV3-2,.,TGTGCCAGCAGCCAAGCCCCCGGGACTCCCCGTTACTTC,CASSQAPGTPRYF
.,TRBJ2-7,TRBV27,TRBD1,TGTGCCAGCAGTTTATCGGGACAGGGGCAGGACGAGCAGTACTTC,CASSLSGQGQDEQYF
.,TRBJ2-7,TRBV27,.,TGTGCCAGCAGTTCCTTCTACGAGCAGTACTTC,CASSSFYEQYF
.,TRBJ1-1,TRBV5-4,.,TGTGCCAGCAGCTGGGGGGGACCTTTGAACACTGAAGCTTTCTTT,CASSWGGPLNTEAFF
.,TRBJ2-3,TRBV4-2,.,TGTGCCAGCAGCCAAGAGGCGGGTGGTACGCAGTATTTT,CASSQEAGGTQYF
.,TRBJ2-1,TRBV7-2,TRBD2,TGTGCCAGCAGCTTAGCCCCTACTAGCGGGGGGGCAAATGAGCAGTTCTTC,CASSLAPTSGGANEQFF
few,TRBJ1-3,TRBV3-1/TRBV3-2,.,TGTGCCAGCAGCCAAGATCGGAGACCGAGCTCTGGAAACACCATATATTTT,CASSQDRRPSSGNTIYF
.,TRBJ1-1,TRBV12-3/TRBV12-4,.,TGTGCCACTCAGAGGGGGGCGAACACTGAAGCTTTCTTT,CATQRGANTEAFF
.,TRBJ2-3,TRBV7-2,.,TGTGCCAGCAGCTTACTAGCAGGGTACACAGATACGCAGTATTTT,CASSLLAGYTDTQYF
.,TRBJ2-3,TRBV4-2,TRBD2,TGTGCCAGCAGCCCTAGCGGGGGGACGGATACGCAGTATTTT,CASSPSGGTDTQYF
.,TRBJ1-5,TRBV5-3,.,TGTGCCAGAAGCTTACCACAGGGTTGCAATCAGCCCCAGCATTTT,CARSLPQGCNQPQHF
.,TRBJ2-7,TRBV10-3,.,TGTGCCATCAGTCCCCCCGGGGGCTCCTACGAGCAGTACTTC,CAISPPGGSYEQYF
.,TRBJ1-2,TRBV6-6,.,TGTGCCAGCAGAGACACCGGGGGCCACTATGGCTACACCTTC,CASRDTGGHYGYTF
.,TRBJ1-2,TRBV4-1,.,TGCGCCAGCAGCCCGATGTTGGGGGACTCCTACACCTTC,CASSPMLGDSYTF
.,TRBJ1-4,TRBV7-6,.,TGTGCCAGCAGCTTGTCCGCGGGCCCTAATGAAAAACTGTTTTTT,CASSLSAGPNEKLFF
.,TRBJ1-2,TRBV2,TRBD1,TGTGCCAGCACTCTAACGACAGGGGAATATGGCTACACCTTC,CASTLTTGEYGYTF
once,TRBJ2-5,TRBV5-4,TRBD2,TGTGCCAGCAGCCTAGGGACTAGCGGGGGGTACGAGACCCAGTACTTC,CASSLGTSGGYETQYF
.,TRBJ1-2,TRBV28,.,TGTGCCAGCAGTTTACTTGGGAACTATGGCTACACCTTC,CASSLLGNYGYTF
.,TRBJ2-7,TRBV29-1,.,TGCAGCGTTCTAAGGGGGTCAGGGGCTGAAGTGCAGTACTTC,CSVLRGSGAEVQYF
few,TRBJ2-1,TRBV18,TRBD1,TGTGCCAGCTCAGAGGGACAGGTGAATCCTTACAATGAGCAGTTCTTC,CASSEGQVNPYNEQFF
.,TRBJ2-7,TRBV3-1/TRBV3-2,TRBD2,TGTGCCAGCAGCCTCGGGACTAGCGGGGTCTACGAGCAGTACTTC,CASSLGTSGVYEQYF
.,TRBJ1-5,TRBV4-2,.,TGTGCCAGCAGCCAAGGGGTGGCTCAGGAGCAGCCCCAGCATTTT,CASSQGVAQEQPQHF